This is a list of T cell receptor beta chains from one sample in a study of beta chain features in type 1 diabetes. Method: immunoSEQ multiplex PCR; TCRdb's copy keeps in-frame clones and lacks some. The sample holds roughly 230,000 clones; under 13% are singletons and the top ten take over 0.015%. Sequenced sample: naive CD4+ T cells from blood. The receptors derive from a man in his thirties or forties with type 1 diabetes. CDR3s include the opening cysteine and the closing phenylalanine or tryptophan. Fields, in order: J gene, V gene, CDR3 protein.

J gene: TRBJ2-5; V gene: TRBV14; CDR3 protein: CASSQIGPGTQYF
J gene: TRBJ1-2; V gene: TRBV18; CDR3 protein: CASSPRTGANYGYTF
J gene: TRBJ1-2; V gene: TRBV7-8; CDR3 protein: CASSPSGRGDYGYTF
J gene: TRBJ2-1; V gene: TRBV6-1; CDR3 protein: CASRRGTGGVNEQFF
J gene: TRBJ1-1; V gene: TRBV5-4; CDR3 protein: CASSLVEGVTEAFF
J gene: TRBJ1-2; V gene: TRBV30; CDR3 protein: CAWSPPIDRQGGYGYTF
J gene: TRBJ1-2; V gene: TRBV29-1; CDR3 protein: CSVGRQTNYGYTF
J gene: TRBJ2-7; V gene: TRBV7-9; CDR3 protein: CASSSAPGQGPYEQYF
J gene: TRBJ2-2; V gene: TRBV9; CDR3 protein: CASSALPRATGELFF
J gene: TRBJ2-1; V gene: TRBV9; CDR3 protein: CASSVATSGGPRSYNEQFF
J gene: TRBJ2-3; V gene: TRBV11-3; CDR3 protein: CASSYGQATDTQYF
J gene: TRBJ1-6; V gene: TRBV27; CDR3 protein: CASNAWGQNSPLHF
J gene: TRBJ2-3; V gene: TRBV9; CDR3 protein: CASSVGISGGDTQYF
J gene: TRBJ1-5; V gene: TRBV7-2; CDR3 protein: CASQPSAGPQHF
J gene: TRBJ1-2; V gene: TRBV13; CDR3 protein: CASSLSRPSISYTF
J gene: TRBJ1-4; V gene: TRBV9; CDR3 protein: CASSFGRTSVTNEKLFF
J gene: TRBJ2-2; V gene: TRBV6-5; CDR3 protein: CASRGANTGELFF
J gene: TRBJ1-1; V gene: TRBV4-1; CDR3 protein: CASSQAPNTEAFF
J gene: TRBJ1-2; V gene: TRBV28; CDR3 protein: CASSLDSYGYTF
J gene: TRBJ2-4; V gene: TRBV4-2; CDR3 protein: CASSQEQGSKNIQYF
J gene: TRBJ2-7; V gene: TRBV25-1; CDR3 protein: CASSEGRVGEQYF
J gene: TRBJ1-1; V gene: TRBV29-1; CDR3 protein: CSVGGRMNTEAFF
J gene: TRBJ1-4; V gene: TRBV11-2; CDR3 protein: CASSLDRWTNEKLFF
J gene: TRBJ1-5; V gene: TRBV2; CDR3 protein: CASSEGGYSNQPQHF
J gene: TRBJ2-5; V gene: TRBV7-3; CDR3 protein: CASSLTSGGSGGETQYF
J gene: TRBJ1-1; V gene: TRBV29-1; CDR3 protein: CSVEQGQGFSEAFF
J gene: TRBJ2-7; V gene: TRBV28; CDR3 protein: CASSLYGMAEQYF
J gene: TRBJ2-2; V gene: TRBV18; CDR3 protein: CASSPLRDSNTGELFF
J gene: TRBJ2-3; V gene: TRBV7-2; CDR3 protein: CASSFRQTDTQYF
J gene: TRBJ2-1; V gene: TRBV7-6; CDR3 protein: CASSLVLNGTGSYNEQFF
J gene: TRBJ1-6; V gene: TRBV9; CDR3 protein: CASNPGDSYNSPLHF
J gene: TRBJ2-5; V gene: TRBV19; CDR3 protein: CASSMQGGEKTQYF
J gene: TRBJ2-3; V gene: TRBV29-1; CDR3 protein: CSVERLAVSTDTQYF
J gene: TRBJ2-1; V gene: TRBV5-1; CDR3 protein: CASRKVTGALYNEQFF
J gene: TRBJ2-6; V gene: TRBV7-8; CDR3 protein: CASSFRGPGANVLTF
J gene: TRBJ1-1; V gene: TRBV9; CDR3 protein: CASSVEIRGGEAFF
J gene: TRBJ2-7; V gene: TRBV4-3; CDR3 protein: CASSPVGGGIYEQYF
J gene: TRBJ2-3; V gene: TRBV7-8; CDR3 protein: CASSTYVVGGRGDTQYF
J gene: TRBJ1-4; V gene: TRBV29-1; CDR3 protein: CSVNQGADEKLFF
J gene: TRBJ2-1; V gene: TRBV4-3; CDR3 protein: CASSQDTPWDSNNEQFF